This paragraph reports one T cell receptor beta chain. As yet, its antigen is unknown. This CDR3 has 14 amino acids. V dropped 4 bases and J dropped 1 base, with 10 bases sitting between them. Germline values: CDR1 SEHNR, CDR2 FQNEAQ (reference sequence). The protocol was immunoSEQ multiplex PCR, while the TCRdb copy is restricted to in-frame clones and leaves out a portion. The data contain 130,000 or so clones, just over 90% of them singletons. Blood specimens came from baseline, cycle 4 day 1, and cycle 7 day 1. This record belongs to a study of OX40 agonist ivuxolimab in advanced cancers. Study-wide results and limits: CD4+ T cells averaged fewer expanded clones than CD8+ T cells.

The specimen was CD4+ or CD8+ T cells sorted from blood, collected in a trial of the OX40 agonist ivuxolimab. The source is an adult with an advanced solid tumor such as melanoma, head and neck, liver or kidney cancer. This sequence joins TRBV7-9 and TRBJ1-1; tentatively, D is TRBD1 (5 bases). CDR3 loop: CASSWGIQNTEAFF. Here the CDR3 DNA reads TGTGCCAGCAGCTGGGGGATCCAGAACACTGAAGCTTTCTTT.